This T cell receptor beta chain originates from a study of a mutant IDH1 vaccine in newly diagnosed glioma. TCRdb's table, derived via immunoSEQ multiplex PCR, lists solely in-frame clones and lacks some. The repertoire holds tens of thousands of clones, with around 86% as singletons. A remark on this clone: As yet, its antigen is unknown.

Germline V lookup: CDR1 WNHNN, CDR2 SYGVQD (reference sequence). V was clipped by 0 bases and J by 8 bases, with 13 bases between them. The CDR3 has 15 residues. Time point given: week 47, end of study. Doses consisted of 300 ug of mutant IDH1 20-mer peptide each, paired with topical imiquimod. The chain couples TRBV10-1 to TRBJ1-4; a weak D match, TRBD1 (5 bases). This clonotype was obtained from a woman between 50 and 59 years old with glioma. The sequencing used PBMCs, collected from a glioma patient whose treatment included an IDH1 peptide vaccine. Here the CDR3 DNA reads TGCGCCAGCAGTGAGTCGATAGGGGCTATGGAAAAACTGTTTTTT. It specifies CASSESIGAMEKLFF.